This T cell receptor (beta chain) was sequenced during a study of T cells in Graves' hyperthyroidism and ophthalmopathy. General study findings and limits: The model anticipated ophthalmopathy a median about 6.5 months pre-onset.

Authors of the study amplified TCR beta CDR3 regions from RNA transcripts. TCR CDR3 underwent first-round RT-PCR with the HTBI primer set. MiXCR, run by TCRdb on the multiplex PCR reads, gives a single entry per CDR3 protein. The table includes around 430,000 distinct CDR3 sequences, more than 12% detected once. Those patients with uncontrolled infection, other autoimmune disease, pregnancy or lactation were excluded. Germline CDR1 SGHVS, CDR2 FNYEAQ. The CDR3 length is 16 residues. As to this clonotype: The antigen is undetermined. A much larger clonotype is one base distant, so this may be a read error.

The chain carries TRBV7-6 and TRBJ2-1; 7 nucleotides align to TRBD2. Specimen: blood. The sequence was collected from a woman in her 30s with Graves' hyperthyroidism. The CDR3 nucleotides read TGTGCCAGCAGCTTATGGGGCGGGAGCTCCTGCAATGAGCAGTTCTTC. Encoded protein: CASSLWGGSSCNEQFF.